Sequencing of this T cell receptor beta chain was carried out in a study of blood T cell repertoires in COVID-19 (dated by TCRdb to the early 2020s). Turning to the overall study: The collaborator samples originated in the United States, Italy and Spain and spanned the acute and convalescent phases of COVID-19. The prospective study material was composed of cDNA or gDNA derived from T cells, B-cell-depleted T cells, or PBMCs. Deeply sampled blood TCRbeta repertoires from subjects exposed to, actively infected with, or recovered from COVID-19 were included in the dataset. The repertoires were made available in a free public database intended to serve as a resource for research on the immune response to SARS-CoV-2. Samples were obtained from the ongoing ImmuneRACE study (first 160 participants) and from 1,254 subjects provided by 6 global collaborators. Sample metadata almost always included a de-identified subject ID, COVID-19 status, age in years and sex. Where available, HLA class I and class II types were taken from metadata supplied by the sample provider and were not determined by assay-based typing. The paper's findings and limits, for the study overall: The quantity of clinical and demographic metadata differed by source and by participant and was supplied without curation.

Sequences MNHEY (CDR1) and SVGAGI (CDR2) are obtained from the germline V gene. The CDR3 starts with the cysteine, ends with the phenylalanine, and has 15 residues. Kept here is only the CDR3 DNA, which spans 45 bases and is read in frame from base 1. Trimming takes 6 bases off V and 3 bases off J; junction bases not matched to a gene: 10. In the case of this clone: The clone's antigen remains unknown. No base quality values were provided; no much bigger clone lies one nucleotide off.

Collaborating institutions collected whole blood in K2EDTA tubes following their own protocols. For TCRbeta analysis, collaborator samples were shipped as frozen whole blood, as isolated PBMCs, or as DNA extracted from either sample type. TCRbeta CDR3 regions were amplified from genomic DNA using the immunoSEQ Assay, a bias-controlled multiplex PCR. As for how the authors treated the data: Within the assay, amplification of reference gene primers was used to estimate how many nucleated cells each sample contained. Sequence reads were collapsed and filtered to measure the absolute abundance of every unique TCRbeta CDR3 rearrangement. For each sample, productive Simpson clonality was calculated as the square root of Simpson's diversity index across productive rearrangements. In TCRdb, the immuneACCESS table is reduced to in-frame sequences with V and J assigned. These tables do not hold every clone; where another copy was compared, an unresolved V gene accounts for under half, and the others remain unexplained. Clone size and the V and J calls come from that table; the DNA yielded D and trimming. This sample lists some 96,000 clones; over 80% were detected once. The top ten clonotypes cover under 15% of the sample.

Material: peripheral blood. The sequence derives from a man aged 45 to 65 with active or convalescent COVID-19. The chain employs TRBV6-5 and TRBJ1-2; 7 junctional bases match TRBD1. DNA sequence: TGTGCCAGCAGCTCCTACTCGACAGGGCACTATGGCTACACCTTC. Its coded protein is CASSSYSTGHYGYTF.